What follows is one T cell receptor beta chain and its context. The antigen is unknown. These data are taken from a study of T cell clonotyping in hematopoietic cell transplantation. General observations from the study: Pathologically expanded recipient clonotypes increased progressively from day 30 to day 180 as diversity fell. Broader posttransplant TCR repertoire diversity was predicted by graft donor and pretransplant recipient Inverse Simpson Index values. Without cell sorting, CD4 versus CD8 contributions remain unresolved.

Produced via immunoSEQ multiplex PCR; TCRdb's table is partial and in-frame only. The data contain fewer than 2,000 clones, 80% to 90% of them singletons. Germline lookup yields CDR1 LGHNA and CDR2 YSLEER. The ends were cut back, 0 bases at V and 4 bases at J, with 1 base in the middle. The CDR3 has 13 amino acids. The clonotype comes from a young adult male patient who had an allogeneic stem cell transplant, so T cells may come from the graft donor. Some clones in this sample may be carry-over from other donors' samples. The rearrangement links TRBV4-3 to TRBJ2-6; D is undetermined. Sequencing was performed on PBMCs, taken 30 days after allogeneic stem cell transplant. Here the CDR3 DNA reads TGCGCCAGCAGCCAAGAAGGGGCCAACGTCCTGACTTTC. Its translation is CASSQEGANVLTF.